These 19 T cell receptor beta chains came from one sample sequenced in a study of molecular identifiers for immune sequencing clone quantification. TCRdb re-analysed the PCR reads in MiXCR, keeping a single row per CDR3 protein. The table shows approximately 550,000 distinct CDR3 sequences, with over 20% occurring only once. The sample comprised naive CD8+ T cells from blood, with Jurkat cell RNA spiked in. The subset here: FACS-sorted CD8+CD4-CCR7+CD45RA+ naive T cells. These receptors were taken from a human donor in good health. Some libraries in this study had Jurkat cell RNA spiked in.

To note about this clonotype: Given a much more abundant clone one base away, this may be a read error. The gene calls are TRBV12-3 or TRBV12-4 and TRBJ2-3, with 9 bases aligning to TRBD1. The CDR3 has 14 residues. The CDR3 DNA sequence: TGTGTCAGCAGCTTAACAGGGGGCGGCGATACGCAGTATTTT. Amino acids: CVSSLTGGGDTQYF.

In its sample, this clonotype was seen a few times. The chain has TRBV27 and TRBJ1-5, with 7 bases fitting TRBD1. The CDR3 contains 17 residues. Looked up from germline, CDR1 is MNHEY and CDR2 is SMNVEV (reference sequence). The V segment lost 5 bases and the J segment 4 bases; nucleotides outside the gene matches: 14. DNA for the CDR3: TGTGCCAGCAGTAAGGGGGCGACCTTCCGTCTTAATCAGCCCCAGCATTTT. It is translated as CASSKGATFRLNQPQHF.

A few counts support this clonotype. The rearrangement joins TRBV12-3 or TRBV12-4 to TRBJ2-7; the match to TRBD1 covers 11 bases. Trimming removed 4 bases from V and 6 bases from J; junction bases left unmatched: 2. CDR3 size: 13 residues. The CDR3 sequence is CASSWTGGAEQYF. The CDR3 DNA is TGTGCCAGCAGTTGGACAGGGGGCGCCGAGCAGTACTTC.

In this sample, this clonotype turned up a few times. Given a much more abundant clone one base away, this may be a read error. The J gene is TRBJ2-7, the V gene TRBV4-2, with D unclear. From germline, CDR1 is LGHNA and CDR2 YNFKEQ. The CDR3 is 13 amino acids. The CDR3 loop is CASSQVGRIEQCF. As DNA, the CDR3 is TGTGCCAGCAGCCAAGTGGGTCGGATCGAGCAGTGCTTC.

V is TRBV7-9 and J is TRBJ1-1, with D perhaps TRBD1 (6 bases). This CDR3 is 17 amino acids long. Germline values: CDR1 SEHNR, CDR2 FQNEAQ (reference sequence). The V gene lost 0 bases and the J gene lost 1 base, with 15 bases spanning the gap. This chain's CDR3 is CASSLAFGGPGNTEAFF. CDR3 nucleotide sequence: TGTGCCAGCAGCTTAGCGTTCGGGGGGCCTGGGAACACTGAAGCTTTCTTT.

This clonotype was observed at least ten times. V and J are TRBV14 and TRBJ2-5, with 7 bases fitting TRBD1. Per the germline V gene, CDR1 is SGHDN and CDR2 is FVKESK. The CDR3 runs to 19 residues. The trim removed 6 bases at V and 3 bases at J, leaving 22 bases unmatched. The CDR3 bases are TGTGCCAGCAGTCGGCGTGGTCCAGGACAGGAGGTCCATGAAGAGACCCAGTACTTC. The encoded protein is CASSRRGPGQEVHEETQYF.

This clonotype was seen a few times. The chain is built from TRBV7-9 and TRBJ1-4; the D is unclear. From germline, CDR1 is SEHNR and CDR2 FQNEAQ (reference sequence). Between the trimmed V and J ends, which lost 7 bases and 1 base, there was a span of 19 bases. CDR3 size: 17 residues. The CDR3 DNA reads TGTGCCAGCAAGCTTACCGGGAATGGGATAACTAATGAAAAACTGTTTTTT. Translating it yields CASKLTGNGITNEKLFF.

The count of this clonotype is one. One base away lies a much larger clone, so this may be a sequencing read error. This chain links TRBV7-9 with TRBJ2-2; perhaps TRBD2 as D (6 bases). CDR1 and CDR2 from the germline V gene are SEHNR and FQNEAQ (reference sequence). This CDR3 is built from 16 residues. CDR3 coding DNA: TGTGCCGGCAGCTTAGAGGAGGGACTGCACCGGGGGGAGCTGTTTTTT. It yields the protein CAGSLEEGLHRGELFF.

This clonotype was seen ten or more times. The CDR3 loop reads CASSSGTGVNSNQPQHF. DNA for the CDR3: TGTGCCAGCAGCTCCGGGACAGGAGTTAATAGCAATCAGCCCCAGCATTTT. This chain joins TRBV7-9 and TRBJ1-5, with 8 bases that match TRBD1. Germline V gene data show CDR1 as SEHNR and CDR2 as FQNEAQ (reference sequence). The CDR3 is made up of 17 amino acids. Germline trimming cut 4 bases from V and 0 bases from J; bases unmatched to any gene: 8. Drawing the rest from reference TRBV7-9 and TRBJ1-5, the complete variable domain is DTGVSQNPRHKITKRGQNVTFRCDPISEHNRLYWYRQTLGQGPEFLTYFQNEAQLEKSRLLSDRFSAERPKGSFSTLEIQRTEQGDSAMYLCASSSGTGVNSNQPQHFGDGTRLSIL.

As regards this clonotype: A much bigger clone sits one base away, suggesting this may be a read error. J is TRBJ1-1 and V is TRBV5-5; no firm D call. Germline CDR1 reads SGHKS; CDR2 reads YYEKEE (reference sequence). CDR3 length equals 12 residues. CDR3 residues: CVSSLVADEAFF. CDR3 DNA: TGTGTCAGCAGCTTGGTGGCAGATGAAGCTTTCTTT.

V gene TRBV15 combines with J gene TRBJ1-1, with TRBD1 matching 7 bases. This CDR3 contains 16 residues. Trimming at V came to 2 bases and at J to 3 bases, leaving 9 bases not matched to a gene. Germline CDR1 LNHNV, CDR2 YYDKDF (reference sequence). CDR3 protein: CATSRSRTGGDTEAFF. CDR3 in DNA: TGTGCCACCAGCAGAAGTAGGACAGGCGGGGACACTGAAGCTTTCTTT.

As to this clonotype: Since a far larger clone is one base different, this is likely a read error. The CDR3 DNA reads TGTGCCAGCAGCTTGGGGGACAAGCAGTACTTC. Translation gives CASSLGDKQYF. The chain joins TRBV13 to TRBJ2-7, with D perhaps matching TRBD1 (6 bases). Germline lookup yields CDR1 PRHDT and CDR2 FYEKMQ (reference sequence). The CDR3 is 11 amino acids. Trimming left V 3 bases short and J 8 bases short, with 8 bases between.

This clonotype was recorded a few times. The rearrangement uses TRBV20-1 and TRBJ1-1; possibly TRBD1 for D (6 bases). This CDR3 has 12 amino acids. Per the germline V gene, CDR1 is DFQATT and CDR2 is SNEGSKA (reference sequence). V lost 3 bases to trimming and J lost 6 bases, with 11 bases between them. The CDR3 reads CSASRGGPEAFF. The CDR3 DNA sequence: TGCAGTGCTAGTAGGGGGGGCCCTGAAGCTTTCTTT.

This rearrangement joins TRBV27 to TRBJ1-4; D gene unclear. Germline V gene lookup returns CDR1 MNHEY and CDR2 SMNVEV (reference sequence). CDR3 length: 13 residues. Trimming took 6 bases from V and 1 from J, leaving 6 bases between them. The CDR3 DNA is TGTGCCAGCAGCCATCAAACTAATGAAAAACTGTTTTTT. Translation gives CASSHQTNEKLFF.

This clonotype was found a few times. This chain connects TRBV12-3 or TRBV12-4 to TRBJ2-7; TRBD2 matches 11 bases. This CDR3 is built from 15 residues. V lost 2 bases to trimming and J lost 6 bases; unmatched junction nucleotides: 6. CDR3 protein: CASSLIVAGGVEQYF. CDR3 nucleotides: TGTGCCAGCAGTTTAATAGTAGCGGGAGGGGTCGAGCAGTACTTC.

The chain links TRBV7-9 to TRBJ2-1; D possibly corresponds to TRBD2 (6 bases). The CDR3 extends over 15 amino acids. CDR1 and CDR2 from the germline V gene are SEHNR and FQNEAQ (reference sequence). Trimming took 2 bases from V and 0 from J, leaving 8 bases between them. CDR3 nucleotide sequence: TGTGCCAGCAGCTTAAGGGACTTCTCCTACAATGAGCAGTTCTTC. It is translated as CASSLRDFSYNEQFF.

The chain uses TRBV6-2 or TRBV6-3 and TRBJ2-2, with 9 positions matching TRBD2. The CDR3 length is 17 residues. Germline loops: CDR1 MNHEY, CDR2 SVGEGT. The V segment lost 2 bases and the J segment 7 bases; nucleotides outside the gene matches: 11. CDR3 sequence reads: CASSYLASGKLGGELFF. The CDR3 DNA reads as TGTGCCAGCAGTTACCTTGCTAGCGGGAAGCTTGGCGGGGAGCTGTTTTTT.

The chain carries TRBV7-9 and TRBJ2-1; possible D gene TRBD2, 6 bases. CDR1 SEHNR and CDR2 FQNEAQ come from the germline V gene (reference sequence). This CDR3 spans 15 amino acids. Trimming took 2 bases from V and 5 from J, leaving 13 bases between them. CDR3 sequence (DNA): TGTGCCAGCAGCTTAACAACTAGCCCCCACAATGAGCAGTTCTTC. This sequence encodes CASSLTTSPHNEQFF.

This clonotype was detected ten times or more. The chain combines TRBV29-1 with TRBJ2-3, with TRBD2 matching over 15 bases. Trimming at V came to 3 bases and at J to 3 bases, leaving 16 bases not matched to a gene. The V gene's germline CDR1 is SQVTM and CDR2 ANQGSEA. This CDR3 comprises 20 residues. CDR3 region: CSVEFGTSGGTDTTTDTQYF. The CDR3 nucleotides are TGCAGCGTTGAGTTTGGGACTAGCGGGGGGACCGACACGACGACAGATACGCAGTATTTT.